This T cell receptor beta chain was documented in a study of prognosis after radiotherapy for stage I lung cancer. The table lists this clonotype with a count of one. Its antigen is not known. Study conclusions and caveats: The way patients used TRBV and TRBJ genes reportedly differed depending on whether they had metastases.

Genomic DNA yielded TCR beta CDR3, amplified by two-round multiplex PCR. Primers were specific to each TRBV and TRBJ gene in first-round PCR. TCRdb recomputed calls from the multiplex PCR reads with MiXCR, one row per CDR3 protein. The table includes 30,000 to 40,000 distinct CDR3 sequences, 32% detected once. This CDR3 comprises 15 residues. Germline lookup yields CDR1 MDHEN and CDR2 SYDVKM. V lost 3 bases and J 5 bases, leaving 16 bases between the germline ends. This TCR derives from a donor over 45 with non-small cell lung cancer. The sequences come from PBMCs, collected before or after stereotactic body radiation therapy (not recorded which). V usage is TRBV28 and J usage is TRBJ1-2; tentatively, D is TRBD1 (5 bases). The CDR3: CASSLVGNRGYGYTF. The CDR3 nucleotides are TGTGCCAGCAGTTTGGTCGGCAATCGGGGGTATGGCTACACCTTC.